This TCR beta chain was captured by sequencing in a study of Graves' ophthalmopathy and Graves' hyperthyroidism. RNA served as the template for amplifying TCR beta CDR3 regions. HTBI-primed first-round RT-PCR preceded second-round multiplex PCR. TCRdb redid the calling of the multiplex PCR reads with MiXCR, one entry per CDR3 protein. Among 400,000 or so distinct CDR3 sequences, about 17% were seen once, and the ten largest hold about 2.4%. Trimming took 3 bases from V and 2 from J, leaving 17 bases between them. Germline V gene data show CDR1 as MDHEN and CDR2 as SYDVKM. The CDR3 extends over 16 amino acids. Other autoimmune diseases, uncontrolled infections, pregnancy or lactation excluded patients from enrollment. A volume of approximately 10 ml of fresh peripheral blood supplied the PBMCs. Notes on the study in general: Among expanded thyroid clonotypes above 0.001 frequency, most also occurred in blood.

In this sample, this clonotype turned up many times. Its antigen is undetermined. The sample was peripheral blood. This clonotype originated in an adult woman with stable Graves' hyperthyroidism. The chain has TRBV28 and TRBJ2-7; D not resolved. As DNA, the CDR3 is TGTGCCAGCAGTTTCGTCTTTTCGGCAACACCCTACGAGCAGTACTTC. This gives the protein CASSFVFSATPYEQYF. Full variable domain (outside the CDR3, taken from reference TRBV28 and TRBJ2-7): DVKVTQSSRYLVKRTGEKVFLECVQDMDHENMFWYRQDPGLGLRLIYFSYDVKMKEKGDIPEGYSVSREKKERFSLILESASTNQTSMYLCASSFVFSATPYEQYFGPGTRLTVT.